These 31 T cell receptor beta chains originate from one sample sequenced in a study of T cell repertoires in cytomegalovirus infection. Each CDR3 protein is one row after TCRdb ran MiXCR on the reads. This table has about 770,000 distinct CDR3 sequences, roughly 28% appearing once. These receptors lack a known antigen. The specimen was cultured CD8+ T cells from PBMCs, collected from culture after CMV antigen stimulation. The receptors were sampled from a human donor in good health (CMV status not recorded). Some clones in this sample may be carry-over from other donors' samples.

The rearrangement links TRBV7-6 to TRBJ2-2; D is perhaps TRBD1 (5 bases). V shed 0 bases and J shed 4 bases, with 15 bases lying between them. This CDR3 has 17 residues. Germline values: CDR1 SGHVS, CDR2 FNYEAQ. The CDR3 protein is CASSLALSGSGTGELFF. In nucleotides, the CDR3 is TGTGCCAGCAGCTTAGCCCTCTCAGGGTCGGGCACCGGGGAGCTGTTTTTT.

The CDR3 reads CASSWRGAGNVLTF. CDR3 DNA: TGTGCCAGCAGTTGGAGGGGCGCTGGAAACGTCCTGACTTTC. The chain carries TRBV28 and TRBJ2-6, with a tentative D call TRBD2 (6 bases). From germline, CDR1 is MDHEN and CDR2 SYDVKM. V lost 4 bases and J 10 bases, leaving 14 bases between the germline ends. The CDR3 length is 14 residues.

This clonotype was detected a few times. The CDR3 DNA follows: TGTGCCAGCAGTTTACGGGGACAGGGGACCAGTGAAGCTTTCTTT. This gives the protein CASSLRGQGTSEAFF. The chain is built from TRBV28 and TRBJ1-1, with TRBD1 matching over 10 bases. Trimming cost V 2 bases and J 7 bases; bases outside gene matches: 7. The CDR3 runs 15 residues. The germline gives CDR1 MDHEN, CDR2 SYDVKM.

The chain uses TRBV9 and TRBJ2-1, with D perhaps matching TRBD2 (5 bases). The V end was cut by 4 bases, the J end by 1 base, with 12 bases between. This CDR3 has 15 amino acids. In germline, CDR1 is SGDLS, CDR2 YYNGEE. The CDR3 spells CASSPQRVSYNEQFF. The CDR3 DNA reads TGTGCCAGCAGCCCCCAGAGGGTGTCCTACAATGAGCAGTTCTTC.

The CDR3 DNA sequence: TGCAGTGCTTCAGGGGGCGTGACAGAGACCCAGTACTTC. It specifies CSASGGVTETQYF. The rearrangement uses TRBV20-1 and TRBJ2-5, with TRBD1 identical over 8 bases. This CDR3 comprises 13 residues. The V gene's germline CDR1 is DFQATT and CDR2 SNEGSKA (reference sequence). The V segment lost 5 bases and the J segment 4 bases; nucleotides outside the gene matches: 6.

The gene calls are TRBV7-9 and TRBJ2-1; D is perhaps TRBD2 (6 bases). There are 15 residues in the CDR3. Germline V CDR1 and CDR2: SEHNR, FQNEAQ (reference sequence). The germline V and J ends were trimmed by 6 bases and 10 bases, with 22 bases remaining between them. CDR3 in DNA: TGTGCCAGCAGTCCATCAGCGGGCCGACCTGAGGAGCAGTTCTTC. Translated: CASSPSAGRPEEQFF.

The sample holds many counts of this clonotype. The rearrangement links TRBV7-8 to TRBJ2-1, with D perhaps being TRBD1 or TRBD2 (5 bases each). Germline CDR1 is SGHVS and CDR2 is FQNEAQ. V lost 5 bases and J 6 bases, leaving 14 bases between the germline ends. The length of the CDR3 is 14 residues. The CDR3 loop reads CASSPRGVTNEQFF. The CDR3 coding sequence is TGTGCCAGCAGCCCTAGAGGGGTTACCAATGAGCAGTTCTTC. The full variable domain, completed using reference TRBV7-8 and TRBJ2-1, is GAGVSQSPRYKVAKRGQDVALRCDPISGHVSLFWYQQALGQGPEFLTYFQNEAQLDKSGLPSDRFFAERPEGSVSTLKIQRTQQEDSAVYLCASSPRGVTNEQFFGPGTRLTVL.

Ten or more counts support this clonotype. V and J are TRBV7-6 and TRBJ2-7, with D possibly matching TRBD1 (5 bases). Germline CDR1 is SGHVS and CDR2 is FNYEAQ. The CDR3 covers 15 residues. Trimming shortened V by 1 base and J by 3 bases, and 13 bases separated the two germline ends. CDR3 sequence: CASSLVDRLDYEQYF. The CDR3 DNA sequence: TGTGCCAGCAGCTTAGTTGACAGACTGGACTACGAGCAGTACTTC. Filled out from reference TRBV7-6 and TRBJ2-7, the complete variable domain reads GAGVSQSPRYKVTKRGQDVALRCDPISGHVSLYWYRQALGQGPEFLTYFNYEAQQDKSGLPNDRFSAERPEGSISTLTIQRTEQRDSAMYRCASSLVDRLDYEQYFGPGTRLTVT.

The sample holds a few counts of this clonotype. The rearrangement joins TRBV24-1 to TRBJ2-2; possibly TRBD1 for D (5 bases). This CDR3 has 13 amino acids. The germline CDR1 and CDR2 sequences are KGHDR and SFDVKD. Trimming took 11 bases from V and 1 from J, leaving 10 bases between them. CDR3 DNA: TGTGCCAGCGCTACAGGGAACACCGGGGAGCTGTTTTTT. Protein product: CASATGNTGELFF.

This clonotype showed up many times. The genes are TRBV12-3 or TRBV12-4 and TRBJ1-2; 9 bases map to TRBD1. Germline trimming cut 6 bases from V and 7 bases from J; bases unmatched to any gene: 9. CDR3 length: 14 residues. DNA for the CDR3: TGTGCCAGCAGACCGAACCGGGACAGGGTTGGCTACACCTTC. It yields the protein CASRPNRDRVGYTF.

A few counts support this clonotype. This rearrangement joins TRBV27 to TRBJ2-7; D is possibly TRBD2 (5 bases). The CDR3 is made up of 13 amino acids. Germline lookup yields CDR1 MNHEY and CDR2 SMNVEV (reference sequence). The CDR3, as DNA: TGTGCCAGCAGTCCCGGCGGGCCCGGACGCACGGTCGTC. It is translated as CASSPGGPGRTVV.

V and J are TRBV4-1 and TRBJ2-1; D not certain. CDR3 length: 16 amino acids. Germline V gene sequence: CDR1 MGHRA, CDR2 YSYEKL. The V end lost 4 bases, the J end lost 0 bases, and 13 bases lay between the germline ends. CDR3 in DNA: TGCGCCAGCAGCCTCCCCCCAACACACTCCTACAATGAGCAGTTCTTC. Protein product: CASSLPPTHSYNEQFF.

V is TRBV6-2 or TRBV6-3 and J is TRBJ1-5; no reliable D call. The CDR3 runs to 14 residues. Trimming stripped 2 bases from V and 2 bases from J, with 7 bases between. The germline CDR1 and CDR2 sequences are MNHEY and SVGEGT. CDR3 DNA: TGTGCCAGCAGTTACGTGTCAGGCAATCAGCCCCAGCATTTT. Translating it yields CASSYVSGNQPQHF.

This clonotype was picked up many times. The rearrangement uses TRBV12-3 or TRBV12-4 and TRBJ2-7; D uncertain. V lost 2 bases and J lost 1, with 15 bases in between. The CDR3 spans 16 residues. CDR3 coding DNA: TGTGCCAGCAGTTTATTTGGGCATAATCCTTCCTACGAGCAGTACTTC. It specifies CASSLFGHNPSYEQYF.

This clonotype was found a few times. CDR3 in amino acids: CASSLRGGNQEPQHF. CDR3 nucleotide sequence: TGTGCCAGCAGCCTACGGGGGGGGAATCAGGAGCCCCAGCATTTT. The chain couples TRBV7-6 to TRBJ1-5; TRBD1 might be the D (5 bases). The V and J ends lost 5 bases and 8 bases respectively, with 19 bases between them. The CDR3 covers 15 residues. Germline V CDR1 and CDR2: SGHVS, FNYEAQ. Full variable domain (rest looked up from reference TRBV7-6 and TRBJ1-5): GAGVSQSPRYKVTKRGQDVALRCDPISGHVSLYWYRQALGQGPEFLTYFNYEAQQDKSGLPNDRFSAERPEGSISTLTIQRTEQRDSAMYRCASSLRGGNQEPQHFGDGTRLSIL.

In this sample, this clonotype turned up many times. The V gene is TRBV7-2, the J gene TRBJ2-7; D is perhaps TRBD1 (6 bases). The CDR3 consists of 13 residues. Germline-derived CDR1 and CDR2 are SGHTA and FQGNSA. V lost 6 bases, J lost 6 bases, and 15 bases lay in between. The CDR3 nucleotides read TGTGCCAGCAGTTCCACAGGGTACTCCGAGCAGTACGTC. As protein: CASSSTGYSEQYV.

This clonotype came up a few times. The chain carries TRBV6-6 and TRBJ1-2; D is perhaps TRBD1 (5 bases). Per germline, CDR1 MNHNY and CDR2 SVGAGI (reference sequence). With 2 bases removed from V and 6 bases from J, the gap between germline ends came to 13 bases. This CDR3 is built from 14 residues. The CDR3 DNA reads as TGTGCCAGCAGTTACGTTTTCCGAGGGGATGGCTACACCTTC. Encoded protein: CASSYVFRGDGYTF.

This clonotype was seen just once. This rearrangement joins TRBV4-3 to TRBJ2-7; TRBD2 aligns across 11 bases. V shed 1 base, J shed 2 bases, and the junction held 7 bases outside the gene matches. Germline assignment: CDR1 LGHNA and CDR2 YSLEER. This CDR3 comprises 17 residues. CDR3 coding DNA: TGCGCCAGCAGCCAAGGGGAAGTAGCGGGGGGGACCTACGAGCAGTACGTC. Encoded protein: CASSQGEVAGGTYEQYV.

V gene TRBV23-1 combines with J gene TRBJ2-7, with TRBD1 matching over 7 bases. TRBV23-1 is flagged as an ORF with uncertain function. The CDR3 runs to 10 residues. The CDR3 loop is CASSQPTGMV. The CDR3, as DNA: TGCGCCAGCAGTCAACCGACAGGGATGGTC.

The chain employs TRBV20-1 and TRBJ1-5; D not certain. The length of the CDR3 is 17 residues. The germline CDR1 and CDR2 sequences are DFQATT and SNEGSKA (reference sequence). Trimming shortened V by 3 bases and J by 0 bases, and 18 bases separated the two germline ends. In DNA form, the CDR3 reads TGCAGTGCTAGGACCGGGCCTAAGATTTTTAGCAATCAGCCCCAGCATTTT. This codes for CSARTGPKIFSNQPQHF.

This clonotype turned up a few times. V is TRBV19 and J is TRBJ2-2; the D gene is possibly TRBD2 (6 bases). This CDR3 is 15 amino acids long. Germline-derived CDR1 and CDR2 are LNHDA and SQIVND (reference sequence). Between the trimmed V and J ends, which lost 6 bases and 6 bases, there was a span of 17 bases. CDR3 in amino acids: CASSLRWGVPGELFF. CDR3 in DNA: TGTGCCAGTAGCCTACGTTGGGGGGTGCCCGGGGAGCTGTTTTTT. Together with reference TRBV19 and TRBJ2-2, the CDR3 gives the full variable domain: DGGITQSPKYLFRKEGQNVTLSCEQNLNHDAMYWYRQDPGQGLRLIYYSQIVNDFQKGDIAEGYSVSREKKESFPLTVTSAQKNPTAFYLCASSLRWGVPGELFFGEGSRLTVL.

This clonotype was observed a handful of times. CDR3 sequence reads: CASSLTALAYEQFF. The DNA for the CDR3 is TGTGCCAGCAGCCTAACGGCACTAGCGTATGAGCAGTTCTTC. The V gene is TRBV6-5, the J gene TRBJ2-1, with 7 nucleotides matching TRBD2. In germline, CDR1 is MNHEY, CDR2 SVGAGI. The V and J ends lost 6 bases and 8 bases, in that order; junction bases with no gene match: 10. The length of the CDR3 is 14 residues.

The CDR3 sequence is CSASKVTTLDSGELFF. The CDR3 DNA reads TGCAGTGCTAGTAAGGTGACGACGCTGGATTCCGGGGAGCTGTTTTTT. The chain employs TRBV20-1 and TRBJ2-2; D gene unclear. CDR1 is DFQATT and CDR2 is SNEGSKA in the germline V gene (reference sequence). This CDR3 contains 16 residues. Trimming stripped 3 bases from V and 6 bases from J, with 20 bases between.

The rearrangement links TRBV12-3 or TRBV12-4 to TRBJ2-1; a possible D gene is TRBD2 (7 bases). The CDR3 runs to 13 residues. V lost 7 bases to trimming and J lost 7 bases, with 14 bases between them. In DNA form, the CDR3 reads TGTGCCAGCACCACCGGGGGGCTTAATGAGCAGTTCTTC. Residues: CASTTGGLNEQFF.

The chain combines TRBV27 with TRBJ1-2; D perhaps matches TRBD1 (6 bases). V was trimmed by 5 bases and J by 4 bases, leaving 23 bases between them. The CDR3 length is 17 residues. Germline V CDR1 and CDR2: MNHEY, SMNVEV (reference sequence). The CDR3, as DNA: TGTGCCAGCAGTCCAACAGACAGGTTCCTGTCGGCCTATGGCTACACCTTC. It translates to CASSPTDRFLSAYGYTF.

This clonotype has just a few counts. The J gene is TRBJ2-3, the V gene TRBV6-5; D gene unclear. Germline V gives CDR1 MNHEY, CDR2 SVGAGI. This CDR3 comprises 15 residues. V dropped 2 bases and J dropped 4 bases, with 13 bases sitting between them. The CDR3 DNA sequence: TGTGCCAGCAGTTACGAATTTCCTTCCCCAGATACGCAGTATTTT. Amino acids: CASSYEFPSPDTQYF.

This clonotype was counted many times. One junction end does not reproduce the germline sequence, and a read error may be involved. The V gene is TRBV5-1, the J gene TRBJ2-7; TRBD1 matches at 8 bases. The CDR3 length is 14 residues. CDR1 and CDR2 from the germline V gene are SGHRS and YFSETQ. Written as DNA, the CDR3 is TGTGCCAGCAGTCCTGGGACAGGTCCCTACGAGCAGTACTTC. Translating gives CASSPGTGPYEQYF.

This chain links TRBV7-9 with TRBJ1-3, with no clear D. This CDR3 spans 14 amino acids. The germline CDR1 and CDR2 sequences are SEHNR and FQNEAQ (reference sequence). Trimming shortened V by 0 bases and J by 7 bases, and 10 bases separated the two germline ends. The CDR3 DNA reads TGTGCCAGCAGCTTAGCCCAAAAGGGCAACACCATATATTTT. Protein: CASSLAQKGNTIYF. The complete variable domain, with remaining parts taken from reference TRBV7-9 and TRBJ1-3, reads DTGVSQNPRHKITKRGQNVTFRCDPISEHNRLYWYRQTLGQGPEFLTYFQNEAQLEKSRLLSDRFSAERPKGSFSTLEIQRTEQGDSAMYLCASSLAQKGNTIYFGEGSWLTVV.

V usage is TRBV6-1 and J usage is TRBJ2-3, with 8 bases fitting TRBD2. The CDR3 totals 16 residues. CDR1 MNHNS and CDR2 SASEGT come from the germline V gene. V lost 2 bases and J lost 1; bases outside the gene matches: 5. As DNA, the CDR3 is TGTGCCAGCAGTGAAAAGCGGGGGCGAGGCACAGATACGCAGTATTTT. It encodes CASSEKRGRGTDTQYF.

V and J are TRBV19 and TRBJ1-5, with D perhaps TRBD1 (6 bases). The CDR3 is 16 residues long. CDR1 and CDR2 (germline): LNHDA, SQIVND (reference sequence). The germline V and J ends were trimmed by 3 bases and 1 base, with 13 bases remaining between them. The CDR3 protein is CASSIEGVLSNQPQHF. CDR3 coding DNA: TGTGCCAGTAGTATCGAGGGGGTTTTGAGCAATCAGCCCCAGCATTTT.

The chain couples TRBV2 to TRBJ2-2; perhaps TRBD1 as D (6 bases). Germline CDR1 SNHLY, CDR2 FYNNEI. The CDR3 sequence is 12 residues long. Trimming took 10 bases from V and 2 from J, leaving 8 bases between them. CDR3 in amino acids: CAKDSNTGELFF. The CDR3 DNA sequence: TGTGCCAAGGACAGTAACACCGGGGAGCTGTTTTTT.